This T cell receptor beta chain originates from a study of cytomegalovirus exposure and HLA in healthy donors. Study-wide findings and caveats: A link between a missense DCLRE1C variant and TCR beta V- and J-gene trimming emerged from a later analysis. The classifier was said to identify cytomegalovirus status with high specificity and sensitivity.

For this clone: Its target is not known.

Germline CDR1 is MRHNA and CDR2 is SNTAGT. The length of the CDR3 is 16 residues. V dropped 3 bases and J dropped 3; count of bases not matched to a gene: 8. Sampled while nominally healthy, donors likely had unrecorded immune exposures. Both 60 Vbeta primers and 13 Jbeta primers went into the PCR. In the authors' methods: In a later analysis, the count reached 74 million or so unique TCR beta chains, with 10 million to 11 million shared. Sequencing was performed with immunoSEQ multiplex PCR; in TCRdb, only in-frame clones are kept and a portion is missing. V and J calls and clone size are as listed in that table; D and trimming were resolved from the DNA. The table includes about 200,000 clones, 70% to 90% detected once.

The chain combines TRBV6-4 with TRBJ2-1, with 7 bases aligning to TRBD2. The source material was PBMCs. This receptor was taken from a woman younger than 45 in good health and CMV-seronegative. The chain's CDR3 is CASSERLGLGYNEQFF. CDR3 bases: TGTGCCAGCAGTGAACGATTAGGACTAGGCTACAATGAGCAGTTCTTC.